These T cell receptor beta chains were read from a single sample in a study of blood T cell repertoires in COVID-19. The assay was immunoSEQ multiplex PCR, and TCRdb's table has in-frame clones only and misses some. The top ten hold 15% to 20% of the sample, which has 60,000 to 85,000 clones, more than 80% seen once. The sequencing sample was made of peripheral blood. The source of these receptors is an older woman with acute or convalescent COVID-19. Each CDR3 is given with its conserved first and last residue. A D gene is named only where the DNA matches it firmly. A row's size may be missing; if present it is once, few, many or a size class.

TRBV18	.	.	TRBJ1-1	TGTGCCAGCTCACCGAACAGGGTGTTGGACACTGAAGCTTTCTTT	CASSPNRVLDTEAFF
TRBV3-1/TRBV3-2	.	.	TRBJ1-1	TGTGCCAGCAGCCAAGGAGGGAGGCATGCTTTCTTT	CASSQGGRHAFF
TRBV30	.	.	TRBJ1-5	TGTGCCTGCGAGGGTTTTGGTCAGCCCCAGCATTTT	CACEGFGQPQHF
TRBV7-2	TRBD1	.	TRBJ2-4	TGTGCCAGCAGCCCCGGGACAGGGAAAAGATTTCAGTACTTC	CASSPGTGKRFQYF
TRBV5-1	TRBD1	.	TRBJ2-3	TGCGCCAGCGGTAAGACAGGGGCGGTGGCAGATACGCAGTATTTT	CASGKTGAVADTQYF
TRBV6-5	.	.	TRBJ2-1	TGTGCCAGCAGTAGCCGGAGCTCCTACAATGAGCAGTTCTTC	CASSSRSSYNEQFF
TRBV29-1	.	.	TRBJ2-7	TGCAGCGTTGGAGTCTGGGAGAACGATTACGAGCAGTACTTC	CSVGVWENDYEQYF
TRBV18	TRBD2	.	TRBJ2-3	TGTGCCAGCTCGCCAGAACTAGCGGATACGCAGTATTTT	CASSPELADTQYF
TRBV5-4	.	once	TRBJ2-5	TGTGCCAGCAGCTTGGAGCCGCAAGAGACCCAGTACTTC	CASSLEPQETQYF
TRBV25-1	TRBD2	.	TRBJ2-1	TGTGCCAGCAGTGAATACTCGGGGGGGGCCAATGAGCAGTTCTTC	CASSEYSGGANEQFF
TRBV19	.	.	TRBJ1-2	TGTGCCAGTAGCGCTGTTGGCTTTTATGGCTACACCTTC	CASSAVGFYGYTF
TRBV11-2	TRBD2	.	TRBJ2-3	TGTGCCAGCAGCGCTAGCGGGGGGGGTGAAAATACGCAGTATTTT	CASSASGGGENTQYF
TRBV28	.	many	TRBJ1-2	TGTGCCAGCAGTCATACCACAGGGATTTCTTATGGCTACACCTTC	CASSHTTGISYGYTF
TRBV30	.	.	TRBJ1-2	TGTGCCTGGAGTGTACGGGCAGGGCAAAACTATGGCTACACCTTC	CAWSVRAGQNYGYTF
TRBV19	.	.	TRBJ1-5	TGTGCCAGTAGTATGTCGGACTTGGGTACCCGGCCCCAGCATTTT	CASSMSDLGTRPQHF
TRBV7-3	TRBD1	.	TRBJ1-2	TGTGCCAGCAGCTTAAACGCAGGGGGGAAAGAGAATGGCTACACCTTC	CASSLNAGGKENGYTF
TRBV7-2	.	once	TRBJ1-3	TGTGCCAGCAGCTTAGGGACAACTGGAAACACCATATATTTT	CASSLGTTGNTIYF
TRBV6-6	TRBD1	.	TRBJ1-6	TGTGCCAGCGCCGGGACAGGGAATTCACCCCTCCACTTT	CASAGTGNSPLHF
TRBV5-1	.	.	TRBJ1-1	TGCGCCAGCAGCTTGGGGGCGAACACTGAAGCTTTCTTT	CASSLGANTEAFF
TRBV6-5	.	.	TRBJ1-1	TGTGCCAGCAGTTACAGGGGCCTCAAGAACACTGAAGCTTTCTTT	CASSYRGLKNTEAFF
TRBV9	.	.	TRBJ2-3	TGTGCCAGCAGCCCCCAGGAGGGTGATACGCAGTATTTT	CASSPQEGDTQYF
TRBV14	.	.	TRBJ1-6	TGTGCCAGCAGCCCCCTCGGTGGGGGGGGCCGTGTCTATAATTCACCCCTCCACTTT	CASSPLGGGGRVYNSPLHF
TRBV29-1	TRBD1	.	TRBJ1-1	TGCAGCGTGCAAGCCGACAGGGTACGGACTGAAGCTTTCTTT	CSVQADRVRTEAFF
TRBV27	.	.	TRBJ1-4	TGTGCCAGCAGTTTACGCGGGGCAGTCGGGAATGAAAAACTGTTTTTT	CASSLRGAVGNEKLFF
TRBV7-8	TRBD1	few	TRBJ2-2	TGTGCCAGCAGCCCCCCGGGACAGGCTGCCGGGGAGCTGTTTTTT	CASSPPGQAAGELFF
TRBV12-3/TRBV12-4	.	.	TRBJ2-3	TGTGCCAGCAGTCCGACTGAAGATACGCAGTATTTT	CASSPTEDTQYF
TRBV7-3	TRBD1	.	TRBJ2-6	TGTGCCAGCAGCGTCAGACAGGGGTCGGTCGCTTCTGGGGCCAACGTCCTGACTTTC	CASSVRQGSVASGANVLTF
TRBV5-6	.	.	TRBJ2-6	TGTGCCAGCAGCTTGACCCCTGAGAGCTCTGGGGCCAACGTCCTGACTTTC	CASSLTPESSGANVLTF
TRBV5-1	.	.	TRBJ1-2	TGCGCCAGCAGCTTGGGTCTCCAGGGCTATGGCTACACCTTC	CASSLGLQGYGYTF
TRBV13	TRBD1	.	TRBJ1-2	TGTGCCAGCAGCTTAAGACAGGGGGAATTCTATGGCTACACCTTC	CASSLRQGEFYGYTF
TRBV14	.	.	TRBJ1-2	TGTGCCAGCAGCCCCCTAGTGGGGGCTACTAACTATGGCTACACCTTC	CASSPLVGATNYGYTF
TRBV3-1/TRBV3-2	.	.	TRBJ1-4	TGTGCCAGCAGCGGCAGGGCTTCTAATGAAAAACTGTTTTTT	CASSGRASNEKLFF
TRBV9	TRBD1	.	TRBJ1-2	TGTGCCAGCAGCGCGACCGAGAAAGGGGACAGCGCGGTTGGCTACACCTTC	CASSATEKGDSAVGYTF
TRBV7-9	.	.	TRBJ1-2	TGTGCCAGCAGCTTGGGTAGCCGATTAGACTATGGCTACACCTTC	CASSLGSRLDYGYTF
TRBV6-5	TRBD1	few	TRBJ1-2	TGTGCCAGCAGTCAACAGGGGTACAAGGGCTACACCTTC	CASSQQGYKGYTF
TRBV7-3	TRBD1	.	TRBJ2-1	TGTGCCAGCAGCAACTGGATGGGACAGGGCTTTCGGGATGAGCAGTTCTTC	CASSNWMGQGFRDEQFF
TRBV30	.	.	TRBJ2-2	TGTGCCTGGAGGACAGCGAACACCGGGGAGCTGTTTTTT	CAWRTANTGELFF
TRBV29-1	.	.	TRBJ1-1	TGCAGCGTTGAAGAGGGAGGGAACACTGAAGCTTTCTTT	CSVEEGGNTEAFF
TRBV5-1	TRBD1	.	TRBJ1-1	TGCGCCAGCAGCCCCGGGACAGGGGGCGCAGGTACTGAAGCTTTCTTT	CASSPGTGGAGTEAFF
TRBV6-4	TRBD1	many	TRBJ2-1	TGTGCCAGCAGTGAGGGTACAGGGGTAAATGAGCAGTTCTTC	CASSEGTGVNEQFF
TRBV6-5	.	.	TRBJ2-5	TGTGCCAGCAGTCGCGAAACGACCCAGTACTTC	CASSRETTQYF
TRBV5-4	TRBD1	.	TRBJ1-4	TGTGCCAGCAGCGACGCCGGGACAGGGCTTCCCTTTAGTGAAAAACTGTTTTTT	CASSDAGTGLPFSEKLFF
TRBV7-2	.	.	TRBJ1-6	TGTGCCAGCAGCTTAGGACCGGGACAAAGACGTCGGGATTCACCCCTCCACTTT	CASSLGPGQRRRDSPLHF
TRBV4-1	.	.	TRBJ2-5	TGCGCCAGCAGCCAAGAAGGAGGGGAGGAGACCCAGTACTTC	CASSQEGGEETQYF
TRBV19	.	.	TRBJ1-1	TGTGCCAGTAGTAGACAGCCCTTGAACACTGAAGCTTTCTTT	CASSRQPLNTEAFF
TRBV30	.	few	TRBJ1-3	TGTGCCTGGAAGAGGTTAGGCTTCTCTGGAAACACCATATATTTT	CAWKRLGFSGNTIYF
TRBV7-9	.	.	TRBJ1-5	TGTGCCAGCAGCTTTTACGGGGCAGGGGTCAGTCAGCCCCAGCATTTT	CASSFYGAGVSQPQHF
TRBV5-4	.	.	TRBJ1-2	TGTGCCAGCAGCTGGATCATGGGACTGGGGAATGGCTACACCTTC	CASSWIMGLGNGYTF
TRBV4-1	TRBD1	few	TRBJ1-1	TGCGCCAGCAGCCAAGATGGGGCAGGGGGCAGGTCTGAAGCTTTCTTT	CASSQDGAGGRSEAFF